A single sample is the source of the 20 T cell receptor beta chains below, sequenced in a study of T cell responses to AZD1222 COVID-19 vaccine (dated by TCRdb to the early 2020s). The time point label, as the study defines it: baseline before first vaccination. Libraries were prepared through the immunoSEQ multiplex PCR assay. TCRdb's version of the immuneACCESS table is confined to in-frame rearrangements and falls short of the full clone set. An unresolved V gene accounts for under half of the shortfall where checked; the remainder is of unknown origin. The sample profile shows roughly 160,000 clones; about nine tenths of them were found once. The ten biggest clones cover more than 5.5% of the sample. The source was peripheral blood, collected on day 0 of AZD1222 vaccination. The source is an adult in good health.

J is TRBJ1-5 and V is TRBV5-6; D unresolved. V gave up 4 bases and J gave up 9 bases, with 14 bases separating them. The length of the CDR3 is 13 residues. Germline V gene sequence: CDR1 SGHDT, CDR2 YYEEEE. CDR3 protein: CASSPDQRGPQHF. The CDR3 nucleotides are TGTGCCAGCAGCCCCGACCAACGAGGGCCCCAGCATTTT.

The CDR3 sequence: CARLFKAGIETQYF. The CDR3 bases are TGTGCCAGGCTATTCAAAGCGGGGATAGAGACCCAGTACTTC. The rearrangement joins TRBV19 to TRBJ2-5; TRBD2 aligns across 7 bases. The V gene's germline CDR1 is LNHDA and CDR2 SQIVND (reference sequence). This CDR3 is built from 14 residues. With V trimmed by 9 bases and J by 4 bases, 11 bases remained unmatched.

The rearrangement joins TRBV5-4 to TRBJ1-4; unclear D gene. This CDR3 comprises 13 residues. The V end lost 9 bases, the J end lost 6 bases, and 15 bases lay between the germline ends. CDR1 is SGHNT and CDR2 is YYREEE in the germline V gene (reference sequence). The CDR3 DNA sequence: TGTGCCACCAGACCGACTTCCCATGAAAAACTGTTTTTT. Its translation: CATRPTSHEKLFF.

The table lists this clone with a few counts. This chain links TRBV7-2 with TRBJ1-5; 7 nucleotides match TRBD1. Germline CDR1 reads SGHTA; CDR2 reads FQGNSA. The CDR3 spans 14 residues. V shed 1 base, J shed 7 bases, and the junction held 4 bases outside the gene matches. The CDR3 region has the DNA TGTGCCAGCAGCTTAGTGGCAGGGGGACAGCCCCAGCATTTT. The encoded protein is CASSLVAGGQPQHF.

This rearrangement joins TRBV9 to TRBJ2-1; D is possibly TRBD2 (5 bases). The germline V gene has CDR1 SGDLS and CDR2 YYNGEE. Trimming removed 4 bases from V and 4 bases from J, with 15 bases in between. This CDR3 spans 15 amino acids. In nucleotides, the CDR3 is TGTGCCAGCAGCCCCCCGGGGAGTTGGTACAATGAGCAGTTCTTC. The encoded protein is CASSPPGSWYNEQFF. Full variable domain (remainder filled in from reference TRBV9 and TRBJ2-1): DSGVTQTPKHLITATGQRVTLRCSPRSGDLSVYWYQQSLDQGLQFLIQYYNGEERAKGNILERFSAQQFPDLHSELNLSSLELGDSALYFCASSPPGSWYNEQFFGPGTRLTVL.

CDR3 DNA sequence: TGCAGTGCTCTGGTCTCCTACGAGCAGTACTTC. Its translation is CSALVSYEQYF. The chain uses TRBV20-1 and TRBJ2-7; D is uncertain. Germline assignment: CDR1 DFQATT and CDR2 SNEGSKA (reference sequence). V lost 5 bases and J lost 0, with 5 bases in between. The CDR3 sequence is 11 residues long.

This clone appeared once. The CDR3 sequence: CASSLGLRSNEQFF. In nucleotides, the CDR3 is TGTGCCAGCAGTTTGGGACTTAGGTCCAATGAGCAGTTCTTC. The chain employs TRBV28 and TRBJ2-1; TRBD2 might be the D (6 bases). CDR1 and CDR2 from the germline V gene are MDHEN and SYDVKM. The CDR3 has 14 amino acids. V was cut by 3 bases and J by 6 bases, with 12 bases left in between.

This sequence joins TRBV9 and TRBJ2-6; D not resolved. Germline V gene lookup returns CDR1 SGDLS and CDR2 YYNGEE. Trimming removed 2 bases at V and 4 bases at J, with 10 bases between. There are 15 residues in the CDR3. The CDR3 DNA is TGTGCCAGCAGCGTTGGGCGGATGGGGGCCAACGTCCTGACTTTC. Its protein product is CASSVGRMGANVLTF.

The CDR3 spells CASSILPNSNQPQHF. In DNA form, the CDR3 reads TGTGCCAGTAGTATACTACCTAATAGCAATCAGCCCCAGCATTTT. V gene TRBV19 combines with J gene TRBJ1-5; no clear D gene. V shed 2 bases and J shed 0 bases, with 8 bases lying between them. The CDR3 extends over 15 amino acids. CDR1 is LNHDA and CDR2 is SQIVND in the germline V gene (reference sequence).

The genes are TRBV11-3 and TRBJ2-7; D could derive from TRBD1 or TRBD2 (6 bases each). The germline CDR1 and CDR2 sequences are SGHNT and YENEEA. V lost 5 bases to trimming and J lost 5 bases, with 13 bases between them. CDR3 length: 13 residues. Here the CDR3 DNA reads TGTGCCAGCAGCCTCGGGGGCAAGAACGAGCAGTACTTC. This translates into CASSLGGKNEQYF.

The CDR3 sequence is CASSLLGQGALNQPQHF. The CDR3 DNA follows: TGTGCCAGCAGTTTATTGGGACAGGGGGCTCTCAATCAGCCCCAGCATTTT. This chain joins TRBV28 and TRBJ1-5, with 12 nucleotides matching TRBD1. The CDR3 covers 17 residues. From germline, CDR1 is MDHEN and CDR2 SYDVKM. Trimming at V came to 1 base and at J to 3 bases, leaving 4 bases not matched to a gene.

This clone was counted only a few times. The V gene is TRBV5-4, the J gene TRBJ2-7; D remains ambiguous. This CDR3 comprises 13 residues. Trimming stripped 4 bases from V and 5 bases from J, with 13 bases between. Germline V gene data show CDR1 as SGHNT and CDR2 as YYREEE (reference sequence). CDR3 in amino acids: CASSPASWDEQYF. The CDR3 bases are TGTGCCAGCAGCCCCGCCTCTTGGGACGAGCAGTACTTC.

This rearrangement joins TRBV30 to TRBJ2-3, with unresolved D. Germline V gene data show CDR1 as GTSNPN and CDR2 as SVGIG (reference sequence). This CDR3 has 11 residues. V lost 4 bases and J lost 5, with 7 bases in between. The CDR3 is CAWTEQDTQYF. The CDR3 nucleotides read TGTGCCTGGACTGAGCAAGATACGCAGTATTTT.

Here the CDR3 reads CASSYEQGVGQPQHF. The CDR3 nucleotides read TGTGCCAGCAGTTACGAGCAGGGGGTCGGACAGCCCCAGCATTTT. This sequence joins TRBV6-2 or TRBV6-3 and TRBJ1-5; the match to TRBD1 covers 7 bases. Germline lookup yields CDR1 MNHEY and CDR2 SVGEGT. The trim removed 2 bases at V and 7 bases at J, leaving 8 bases unmatched. The CDR3 loop spans 15 amino acids.

The chain couples TRBV3-1 (or the pseudogene TRBV3-2) to TRBJ2-7; D is ambiguous. CDR3 size: 11 residues. Deletions cut 0 bases from V and 7 bases from J, with 4 bases between. Per germline, CDR1 LGHDT and CDR2 YNNKEL (reference sequence). In DNA form, the CDR3 reads TGTGCCAGCAGCCAAGATAAAGAGCAGTACTTC. Its translation: CASSQDKEQYF.

The chain carries TRBV2 and TRBJ2-7, with a possible D match to TRBD2 (5 bases). This CDR3 has 17 residues. Germline CDR1 and CDR2: SNHLY and FYNNEI. With 8 bases removed from V and 2 bases from J, the gap between germline ends came to 25 bases. Written as DNA, the CDR3 is TGTGCCAGCTCACTGGCGTACGCTAGGGAGCAACCCTACGAGCAGTACTTC. Residues: CASSLAYAREQPYEQYF.

J is TRBJ2-2 and V is TRBV7-8, with a possible D match to TRBD2 (5 bases). Germline V lookup: CDR1 SGHVS, CDR2 FQNEAQ. V was shortened by 3 bases and J by 8 bases, with 16 bases between the two germline ends. The CDR3 runs to 15 residues. DNA for the CDR3: TGTGCCAGCAGCTTTGGCTCGAGGGCCGGTGGGGAGCTGTTTTTT. This encodes CASSFGSRAGGELFF.

The chain recombines TRBV6-1 with TRBJ1-4; perhaps TRBD1 as D (6 bases). The CDR3 has 14 residues. V lost 3 bases, J lost 6 bases, and 11 bases lay in between. Germline loops: CDR1 MNHNS, CDR2 SASEGT. CDR3 sequence: CASSEGRGYEKLFF. CDR3 nucleotides: TGTGCCAGCAGTGAGGGCAGGGGCTATGAAAAACTGTTTTTT.

The J gene is TRBJ2-5, the V gene TRBV29-1, with D possibly being TRBD1 (5 bases). The length of the CDR3 is 13 residues. Germline assignment: CDR1 SQVTM and CDR2 ANQGSEA. Trimming took 4 bases from V and 5 from J, leaving 14 bases between them. The DNA of the CDR3 is TGCAGCGTTGTAGCCAGGGCCGGGGAGACCCAGTACTTC. It codes for CSVVARAGETQYF.

V gene TRBV5-4 combines with J gene TRBJ1-5; perhaps TRBD1 as D (5 bases). The germline V and J ends were trimmed by 3 bases and 8 bases, with 15 bases remaining between them. CDR1 is SGHNT, CDR2 YYREEE, per germline (reference sequence). This CDR3 has 14 amino acids. This CDR3 is CASSSGLGGKPQHF. In DNA, the CDR3 is TGTGCCAGCAGCTCCGGCCTCGGGGGGAAGCCCCAGCATTTT.